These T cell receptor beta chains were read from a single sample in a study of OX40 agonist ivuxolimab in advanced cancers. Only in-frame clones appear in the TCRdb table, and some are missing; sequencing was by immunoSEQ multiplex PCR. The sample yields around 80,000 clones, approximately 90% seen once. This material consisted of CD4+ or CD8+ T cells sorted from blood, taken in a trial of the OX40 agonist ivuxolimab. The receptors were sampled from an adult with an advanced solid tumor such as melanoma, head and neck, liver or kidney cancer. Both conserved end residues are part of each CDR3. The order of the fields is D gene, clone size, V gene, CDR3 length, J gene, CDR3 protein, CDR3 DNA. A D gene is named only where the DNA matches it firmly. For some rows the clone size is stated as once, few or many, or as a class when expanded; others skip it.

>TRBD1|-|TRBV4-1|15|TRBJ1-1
CASSHLGGPNTEAFF
TGCGCCAGCAGCCATCTAGGGGGCCCGAACACTGAAGCTTTCTTT
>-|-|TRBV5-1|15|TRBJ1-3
CASRTGGRAGNTIYF
TGCGCCAGCAGAACCGGGGGGAGGGCTGGAAACACCATATATTTT
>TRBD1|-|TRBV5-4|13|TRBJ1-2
CASSRTGVYGYTF
TGTGCCAGCAGCCGAACAGGGGTCTATGGCTACACCTTC
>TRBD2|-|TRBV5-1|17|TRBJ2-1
CASSVGLAGGPNNEQFF
TGCGCCAGCAGCGTCGGACTAGCGGGGGGGCCAAACAATGAGCAGTTCTTC
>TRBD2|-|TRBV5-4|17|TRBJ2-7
CASSLGAGAGGPSEQYF
TGTGCCAGCAGCTTGGGGGCCGGAGCGGGAGGGCCGTCAGAGCAGTACTTC
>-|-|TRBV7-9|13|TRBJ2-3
CASSSSGVITQYF
TGTGCCAGCAGCTCCTCAGGGGTAATAACGCAGTATTTT
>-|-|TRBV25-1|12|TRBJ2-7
CASSGGAYGQYF
TGTGCCAGCAGTGGAGGGGCCTACGGGCAGTACTTC
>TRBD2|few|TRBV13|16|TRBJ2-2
CASSLGAGVSTGELFF
TGTGCCAGCAGCTTAGGGGCGGGAGTCAGCACCGGGGAGCTGTTTTTT
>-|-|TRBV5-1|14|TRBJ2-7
CASSYRTESYEQYF
TGCGCCAGCAGCTACCGGACGGAGTCCTACGAGCAGTACTTC
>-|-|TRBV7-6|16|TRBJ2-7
CASSLVGTPTGGEQYF
TGTGCCAGCAGCTTAGTTGGGACTCCAACTGGGGGCGAGCAGTACTTC
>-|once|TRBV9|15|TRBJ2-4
CASSVATSSKNIQYF
TGTGCCAGCAGCGTAGCTACTAGTTCCAAAAACATTCAGTACTTC
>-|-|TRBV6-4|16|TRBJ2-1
CASRQGGLFSYNEQFF
TGTGCCAGCAGGCAGGGGGGCCTCTTCTCCTACAATGAGCAGTTCTTC
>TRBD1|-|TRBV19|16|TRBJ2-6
CASWDRGTSGANVLTF
TGTGCCAGCTGGGACAGGGGGACTTCTGGGGCCAACGTCCTGACTTTC
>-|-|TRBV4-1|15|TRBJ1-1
CASSQGVSRNTEAFF
TGCGCCAGCAGCCAAGGGGTGTCCAGGAACACTGAAGCTTTCTTT
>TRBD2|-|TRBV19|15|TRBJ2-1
CASSISGSGGYEQFF
TGTGCCAGTAGTATATCGGGTAGCGGGGGGTATGAGCAGTTCTTC
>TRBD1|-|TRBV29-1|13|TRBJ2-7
CSVEGTASYEQYF
TGCAGCGTTGAGGGGACAGCCTCCTACGAGCAGTACTTC
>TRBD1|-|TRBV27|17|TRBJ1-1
CASSPLGQGRLDTEAFF
TGTGCCAGCAGTCCCCTAGGACAGGGAAGACTTGACACTGAAGCTTTCTTT
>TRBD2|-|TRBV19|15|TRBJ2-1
CASSSISSGHNEQFF
TGTGCCAGTAGTAGTATTTCTAGCGGTCACAATGAGCAGTTCTTC
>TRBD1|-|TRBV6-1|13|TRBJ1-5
CASTGGPNQPQHF
TGTGCCAGCACAGGGGGGCCCAATCAGCCCCAGCATTTT
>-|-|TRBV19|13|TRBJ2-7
CASSTLLYYEQYF
TGTGCCAGTAGTACCTTACTGTACTACGAGCAGTACTTC
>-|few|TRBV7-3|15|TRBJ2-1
CASSPSSSSYNEQFF
TGTGCCAGCAGCCCGTCGTCAAGCTCCTACAATGAGCAGTTCTTC
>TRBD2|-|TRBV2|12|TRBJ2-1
CANSGTANEQFF
TGTGCCAATAGCGGGACTGCCAATGAGCAGTTCTTC
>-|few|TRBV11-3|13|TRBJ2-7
CASSLGLVYEQYF
TGTGCCAGCAGCTTAGGTCTCGTTTACGAGCAGTACTTC
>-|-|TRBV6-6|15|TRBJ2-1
CASSASGPAYNEQFF
TGTGCCAGCAGTGCCAGCGGGCCAGCGTACAATGAGCAGTTCTTC
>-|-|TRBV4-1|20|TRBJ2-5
CASSHPARRSGASRAGTQYF
TGCGCCAGCAGTCACCCTGCCCGGAGGTCAGGGGCATCTCGCGCGGGGACCCAGTACTTC
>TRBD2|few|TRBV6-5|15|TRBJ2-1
CASSQAPSGYNEQFF
TGTGCCAGCAGTCAGGCACCTAGCGGATACAATGAGCAGTTCTTC
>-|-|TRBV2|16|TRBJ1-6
CASERQDATSNSPLHF
TGTGCCAGCGAAAGACAGGACGCGACTTCTAATTCACCCCTCCACTTT
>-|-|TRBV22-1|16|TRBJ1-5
CPGSAHLGGVNQPQHF
TGTCCTGGGAGCGCACATCTCGGAGGGGTCAATCAGCCCCAGCATTTT
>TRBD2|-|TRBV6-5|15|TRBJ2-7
CASRRGTSSSYEQYF
TGTGCCAGCAGAAGAGGGACTAGCAGCTCCTACGAGCAGTACTTC
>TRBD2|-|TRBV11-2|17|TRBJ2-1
CASSLDSSGRPYNEQFF
TGTGCCAGCAGCTTAGATTCTAGCGGGAGACCCTACAATGAGCAGTTCTTC
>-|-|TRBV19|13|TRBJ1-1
CASTERGNTEAFF
TGTGCCAGTACCGAAAGGGGGAACACTGAAGCTTTCTTT
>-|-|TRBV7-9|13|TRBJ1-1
CASRPVRPPEPFF
TGTGCCAGCAGACCCGTCCGTCCGCCGGAACCTTTCTTT
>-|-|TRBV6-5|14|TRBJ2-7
CASSLARNSYEQYF
TGTGCCAGCAGTCTAGCGCGGAACTCCTACGAGCAGTACTTC
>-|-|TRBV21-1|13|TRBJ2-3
CASSRLAGVTQYF
TGTGCCAGCAGCAGGCTAGCGGGAGTTACGCAGTATTTT
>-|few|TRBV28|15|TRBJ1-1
CASSLVAPPNTEAFF
TGTGCCAGCAGTTTGGTCGCTCCTCCTAACACTGAAGCTTTCTTT
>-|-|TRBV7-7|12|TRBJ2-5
CASSPWVGDWYF
TGTGCCAGCAGCCCCTGGGTGGGGGATTGGTACTTC
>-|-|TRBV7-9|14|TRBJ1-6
CASRQQRSNSPLHF
TGTGCCAGCAGACAACAGCGCTCAAATTCACCCCTCCACTTT
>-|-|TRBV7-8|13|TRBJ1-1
CASSLAGANEAFF
TGTGCCAGCAGCTTAGCGGGGGCCAATGAAGCTTTCTTT
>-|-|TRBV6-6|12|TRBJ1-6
CASRQGRAPLHF
TGTGCCAGCAGACAGGGTCGGGCACCCCTCCACTTT
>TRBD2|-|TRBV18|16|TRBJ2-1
CASSRREAGGFDEQFF
TGTGCCAGCTCACGACGGGAAGCGGGGGGATTCGATGAGCAGTTCTTC
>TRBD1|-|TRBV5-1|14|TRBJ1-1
CASRGGQSNTEAFF
TGCGCCAGCAGAGGGGGACAGTCGAACACTGAAGCTTTCTTT
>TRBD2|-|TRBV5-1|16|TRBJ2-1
CASSPKLAGDYNEQFF
TGCGCCAGCAGCCCGAAACTAGCGGGAGACTACAATGAGCAGTTCTTC
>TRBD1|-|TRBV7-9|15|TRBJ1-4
CASSGRDSQNEKLFF
TGTGCCAGCAGCGGGCGGGACAGCCAGAATGAAAAACTGTTTTTT
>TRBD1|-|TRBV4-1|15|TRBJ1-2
CASSVPGQGNDGYTF
TGCGCCAGCAGCGTCCCGGGACAGGGGAACGATGGCTACACCTTC
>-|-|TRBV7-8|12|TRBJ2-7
CASSDPRSEQYF
TGTGCCAGCAGCGACCCTAGGAGCGAGCAGTACTTC
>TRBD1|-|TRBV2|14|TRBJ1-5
CASRAGTGNQPQHF
TGTGCCAGCCGCGCGGGGACAGGCAATCAGCCCCAGCATTTT
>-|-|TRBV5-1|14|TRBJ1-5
CASSLGDINQPQHF
TGCGCCAGCAGCTTAGGGGACATAAATCAGCCCCAGCATTTT
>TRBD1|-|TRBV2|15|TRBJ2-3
CASMDRNPSTDTQYF
TGTGCCAGCATGGACAGGAACCCTAGCACAGATACGCAGTATTTT